This TCR beta chain was retrieved from a study of blood T cell repertoires in COVID-19. Study context: Specimens from acute and convalescent COVID-19 originated in the United States, Italy and Spain. The analysed material was cDNA or gDNA that came from T cells, B-cell-depleted T cells, or PBMCs.

Under the authors' procedure: Reference gene primer amplification in the assay estimated nucleated cell counts. Produced via immunoSEQ multiplex PCR; TCRdb's table is partial and in-frame only. For V, J and clone size, that table is used; D and trimming come from the DNA. Among approximately 220,000 clones listed, roughly 84% were seen once. Trimming pared 3 bases from V and 5 bases from J, leaving 12 bases between. Looked up from germline, CDR1 is MNHEY and CDR2 is SMNVEV (reference sequence). The length of the CDR3 is 14 residues. V usage is TRBV27 and J usage is TRBJ2-3, with a possible D match to TRBD2 (6 bases). Sequencing used peripheral blood. The sequence was collected from a middle-aged man who had recovered from COVID-19. The CDR3 protein is CASSLGLGRDTQYF. The CDR3 bases are TGTGCCAGCAGTTTGGGACTGGGCCGAGATACGCAGTATTTT.